The 15 T cell receptor beta chains listed next were all sequenced from one sample in a study of blood T cell repertoires in COVID-19. The assay was immunoSEQ multiplex PCR, and TCRdb's table has in-frame clones only and misses some. This sample yields about 390,000 clones, of which roughly 86% are seen a single time; under 3% belongs to the top ten. Sequences were obtained from peripheral blood. The receptors shown here come from a woman in her fifties or sixties with COVID-19, enrolled during active disease.

The chain recombines TRBV7-3 with TRBJ2-2, with D hard to call. Germline V gene data show CDR1 as SGHTA and CDR2 as FQGTGA. This CDR3 contains 13 residues. V was shortened by 8 bases and J by 0 bases, with 7 bases between the two germline ends. The CDR3 loop reads CASAKTNTGELFF. CDR3 bases: TGTGCCAGCGCGAAAACGAACACCGGGGAGCTGTTTTTT.

The chain couples TRBV30 to TRBJ2-1, with D possibly TRBD2 on 7 matching bases. CDR1 is GTSNPN, CDR2 SVGIG, per germline (reference sequence). Between the trimmed V and J ends, which lost 3 bases and 2 bases, there was a span of 11 bases. The CDR3 loop spans 14 amino acids. The CDR3 region has the DNA TGTGCCTGGAGCAAGGGGGGGCCCTACAATGAGCAGTTCTTC. It yields the protein CAWSKGGPYNEQFF.

This clone has a single count. V gene TRBV28 combines with J gene TRBJ1-5; the D gene is possibly TRBD1 (6 bases). CDR3 size: 16 residues. CDR1 and CDR2 (germline): MDHEN, SYDVKM. Trimming shortened V by 7 bases and J by 12 bases, and 28 bases separated the two germline ends. CDR3 in amino acids: CASTTGGASPAASQHF. The CDR3 DNA follows: TGTGCCAGCACCACTGGGGGGGCCTCTCCCGCGGCTAGCCAGCATTTT.

V and J are TRBV6-1 and TRBJ1-2; 11 bases align to TRBD1. Per the germline V gene, CDR1 is MNHNS and CDR2 is SASEGT. Trimming removed 0 bases from V and 4 bases from J; junction bases left unmatched: 1. This CDR3 contains 15 residues. CDR3 bases: TGTGCCAGCAGTGAAGCGGGGACAGGGGGCTATGGCTACACCTTC. Translated, it gives CASSEAGTGGYGYTF.

Only one count was recorded for this clone. V usage is TRBV15 and J usage is TRBJ2-7; 7 nucleotides match TRBD1. The CDR3 covers 17 residues. In germline, CDR1 is LNHNV, CDR2 YYDKDF (reference sequence). V lost 0 bases and J lost 2; bases outside the gene matches: 10. CDR3 region: CATSRDDWRTGAYEQYF. The CDR3, as DNA: TGTGCCACCAGCAGAGATGATTGGAGAACAGGGGCCTACGAGCAGTACTTC.

This clone was seen only once. The J gene is TRBJ1-5, the V gene TRBV12-3 or TRBV12-4; maybe TRBD1 (5 bases). The germline V and J ends were trimmed by 5 bases and 11 bases, with 16 bases remaining between them. The CDR3 spans 13 residues. This chain's CDR3 is CASSPDSPIAQHF. As DNA, the CDR3 is TGTGCCAGCAGTCCCGACAGCCCCATCGCCCAGCATTTT.

The J gene is TRBJ1-1, the V gene TRBV9; TRBD1 is a possible D gene (6 bases). CDR1 is SGDLS and CDR2 is YYNGEE in the germline V gene. Trimming took 4 bases from V and 0 from J, leaving 10 bases between them. The CDR3 covers 14 residues. The CDR3 nucleotides read TGTGCCAGCAGCCCGACAGGCTTGAACACTGAAGCTTTCTTT. It encodes CASSPTGLNTEAFF.

The chain recombines TRBV4-1 with TRBJ1-3; D possibly corresponds to TRBD1 (6 bases). CDR1 and CDR2 (germline): MGHRA, YSYEKL. Trimming shortened V by 5 bases and J by 8 bases, and 13 bases separated the two germline ends. The CDR3 sequence is 13 residues long. CDR3 loop: CASSDRQVHTIYF. The CDR3 DNA sequence: TGCGCCAGCAGCGACCGACAGGTCCACACCATATATTTT.

The rearrangement links TRBV7-8 to TRBJ2-5, with D possibly matching TRBD2 (7 bases). Trimming took 5 bases from V and 5 from J, leaving 18 bases between them. Germline CDR1 and CDR2: SGHVS and FQNEAQ. This CDR3 spans 15 amino acids. The CDR3 protein is CASSLGGGTLETQYF. The CDR3 DNA reads as TGTGCCAGCAGCCTAGGGGGGGGGACCCTGGAGACCCAGTACTTC. The whole variable domain, remainder taken from reference TRBV7-8 and TRBJ2-5, is GAGVSQSPRYKVAKRGQDVALRCDPISGHVSLFWYQQALGQGPEFLTYFQNEAQLDKSGLPSDRFFAERPEGSVSTLKIQRTQQEDSAVYLCASSLGGGTLETQYFGPGTRLLVL.

The V gene is TRBV28, the J gene TRBJ2-7, with D maybe TRBD2 (6 bases). The CDR3 covers 14 residues. Germline V gene data show CDR1 as MDHEN and CDR2 as SYDVKM. V was pared by 2 bases and J by 6 bases, with 14 bases between. The CDR3 region is CASSLPHRGFEQYF. The DNA for the CDR3 is TGTGCCAGCAGTTTACCCCACCGGGGGTTCGAGCAGTACTTC.

The rearrangement uses TRBV7-3 and TRBJ1-1, with D possibly matching TRBD1 (5 bases). Germline loops: CDR1 SGHTA, CDR2 FQGTGA. V was pared by 2 bases and J by 0 bases, with 7 bases between. The CDR3 is 14 amino acids. The CDR3 here is CASSLQGMNTEAFF. The CDR3 DNA is TGTGCCAGCAGCTTACAGGGCATGAACACTGAAGCTTTCTTT.

This chain links TRBV3-1 (or the pseudogene TRBV3-2) with TRBJ1-3; 7 bases align to TRBD1. J lost 0 bases, V lost 5 bases, and 16 bases had no gene match. Germline V gene lookup returns CDR1 LGHDT and CDR2 YNNKEL (reference sequence). The CDR3 covers 19 residues. CDR3 DNA: TGTGCCAGCAGCGACATTTGGGGGTCACAGGGGACCTCTGGAAACACCATATATTTT. Translating it yields CASSDIWGSQGTSGNTIYF.

This chain connects TRBV10-3 to TRBJ1-2; unclear D gene. CDR3 size: 18 residues. Trimming shortened V by 0 bases and J by 8 bases, and 25 bases separated the two germline ends. Germline V gene sequence: CDR1 ENHRY, CDR2 SYGVKD. The CDR3 DNA follows: TGTGCCATCAGTGAGTCGACGCCTTCGACAATTATCGTAATGGGCTACACCTTC. Translation gives CAISESTPSTIIVMGYTF.

This chain joins TRBV3-1 (or the pseudogene TRBV3-2) and TRBJ1-1; TRBD1 might be the D (6 bases). This CDR3 has 17 amino acids. V lost 0 bases, J lost 11 bases, and 25 bases lay in between. Germline CDR1 LGHDT, CDR2 YNNKEL (reference sequence). In DNA, the CDR3 is TGTGCCAGCAGCCAAGAAGGGGCGCTCACAGGGAAAGCGGGGGCTTTCTTT. Its protein is CASSQEGALTGKAGAFF.

The chain employs TRBV21-1 and TRBJ1-2; the D call in the table, TRBD1, was not verified against the DNA. TRBV21-1 is a known pseudogene. The CDR3 extends over 17 amino acids. The CDR3 sequence is CASSKVAPGRGKYGYTF. In DNA form, the CDR3 reads TGTGCCAGCAGCAAAGTCGCCCCCGGAAGGGGGAAGTATGGCTACACCTTC.